The T cell receptor (beta chain) under discussion was sequenced for a study of early T cells in non-severe SARS-CoV-2 infection. Study information: RNA in bulk from unsorted whole blood was sequenced, and chains were unpaired. General study findings and limits: Matches to VDJdb favored anti-spike CD8 responses and missed private and CD4 specificities.

Unique molecular identifiers were affixed to single, distinct cDNA molecules. TCRdb used MiXCR to reprocess the 5' RACE reads, holding one entry per CDR3 protein. Of tens of thousands of distinct CDR3 sequences in the sample, 10% to 15% are singletons; the top ten hold about 4%. This clonotype showed up just a few times. The target antigen is unknown. Deletions cut 5 bases from V and 5 bases from J, with 15 bases between. The CDR3 spans 14 residues. Material: whole blood. J is TRBJ2-5 and V is TRBV12-3 or TRBV12-4, with D possibly matching TRBD1 (6 bases). The sequence was obtained from an adult who was a healthcare worker with PCR-confirmed SARS-CoV-2 infection or an uninfected control (not recorded which). The CDR3 sequence is CASSPRTVGETQYF. CDR3 sequence (DNA): TGTGCCAGCAGTCCCCGGACAGTAGGGGAGACCCAGTACTTC.